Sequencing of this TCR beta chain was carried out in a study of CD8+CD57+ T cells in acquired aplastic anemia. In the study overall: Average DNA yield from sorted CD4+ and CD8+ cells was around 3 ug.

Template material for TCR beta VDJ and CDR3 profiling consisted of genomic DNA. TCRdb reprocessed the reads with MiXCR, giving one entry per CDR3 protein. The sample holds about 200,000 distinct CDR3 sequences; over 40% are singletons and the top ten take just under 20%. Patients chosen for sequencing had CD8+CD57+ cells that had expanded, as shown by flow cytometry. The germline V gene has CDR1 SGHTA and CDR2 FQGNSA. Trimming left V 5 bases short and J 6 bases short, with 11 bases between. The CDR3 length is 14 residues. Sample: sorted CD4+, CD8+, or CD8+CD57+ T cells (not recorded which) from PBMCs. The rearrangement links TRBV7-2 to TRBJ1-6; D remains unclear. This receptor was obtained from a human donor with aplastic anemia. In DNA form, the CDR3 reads TGTGCCAGCAGCGCCCCGGCTGGTAATTCACCCCTCCACTTT. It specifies CASSAPAGNSPLHF.